This paragraph covers one T cell receptor (beta chain) sequence. Its specificity is not known. This entry is derived from a study of PD-1 blockade in classical Hodgkin lymphoma. Study-wide background: Once every 2 weeks, patients received intravenous nivolumab at 3 mg/kg. Study-wide results and limits: Exclusion was the outcome for patients who began nivolumab under 1 year after ASCT. Newly diagnosed patients were reported to start with lower TCR diversity than healthy donors. CD8+ TCR diversity did not rise significantly by C4D1, unlike CD4+.

Relapses following autologous stem cell transplantation were seen in all patients, with brentuximab vedotin exposure varying. Trimming took 5 bases from V and 3 from J; bases not matched to a gene: 12. Germline V gives CDR1 SGHTA, CDR2 FQGNSA. This CDR3 is 17 amino acids long. Libraries were prepared by immunoSEQ multiplex PCR; TCRdb keeps only in-frame clonotypes and omits some of them. This sample has 25,000 to 30,000 clones, with 60% to 85% found just once. The source was peripheral blood mononuclear cells (PBMCs), collected before the second cycle of nivolumab. V gene TRBV7-2 combines with J gene TRBJ2-1; 8 bases are shared with TRBD1. This sequence was found in a human donor with classical Hodgkin lymphoma. CDR3 nucleotides: TGTGCCAGCAGCCTACAGGGGGGTTTGGGCCGCTACAATGAGCAGTTCTTC. Translation gives CASSLQGGLGRYNEQFF.